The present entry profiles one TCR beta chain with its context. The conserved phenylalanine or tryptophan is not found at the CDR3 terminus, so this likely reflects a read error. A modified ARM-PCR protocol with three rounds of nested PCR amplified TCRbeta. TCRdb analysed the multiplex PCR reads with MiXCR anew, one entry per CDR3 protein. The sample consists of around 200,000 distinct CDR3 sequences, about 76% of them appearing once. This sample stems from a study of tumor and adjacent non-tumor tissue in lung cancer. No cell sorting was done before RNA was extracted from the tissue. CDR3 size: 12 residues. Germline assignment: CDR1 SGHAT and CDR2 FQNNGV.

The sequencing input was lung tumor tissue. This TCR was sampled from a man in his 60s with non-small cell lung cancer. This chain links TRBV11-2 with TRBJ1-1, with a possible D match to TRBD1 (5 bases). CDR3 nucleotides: TGTACCAGCAGGTTAGGGACCACTGAAGCTTTCCTT. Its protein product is CTSRLGTTEAFL.